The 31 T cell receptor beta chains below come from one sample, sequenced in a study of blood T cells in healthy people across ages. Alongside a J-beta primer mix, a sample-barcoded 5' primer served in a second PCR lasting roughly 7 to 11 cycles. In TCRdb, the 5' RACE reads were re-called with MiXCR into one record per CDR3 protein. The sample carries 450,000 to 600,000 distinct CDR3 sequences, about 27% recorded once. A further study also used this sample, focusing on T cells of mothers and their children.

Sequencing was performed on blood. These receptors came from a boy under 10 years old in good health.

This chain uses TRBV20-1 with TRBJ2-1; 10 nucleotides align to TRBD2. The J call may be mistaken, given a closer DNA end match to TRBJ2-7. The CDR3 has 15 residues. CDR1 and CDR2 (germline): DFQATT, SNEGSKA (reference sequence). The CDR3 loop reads CSARLIGTSAGEQYF. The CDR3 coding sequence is TGCAGTGCTAGACTGATCGGGACTAGCGCAGGCGAGCAGTACTTC.

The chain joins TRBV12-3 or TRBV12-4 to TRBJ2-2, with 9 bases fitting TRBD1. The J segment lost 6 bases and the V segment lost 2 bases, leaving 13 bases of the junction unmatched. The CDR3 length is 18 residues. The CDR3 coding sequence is TGTGCCAGCAGTTTAATTTATGGGGACAGGGCATTACCCGGGGAGCTGTTTTTT. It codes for CASSLIYGDRALPGELFF.

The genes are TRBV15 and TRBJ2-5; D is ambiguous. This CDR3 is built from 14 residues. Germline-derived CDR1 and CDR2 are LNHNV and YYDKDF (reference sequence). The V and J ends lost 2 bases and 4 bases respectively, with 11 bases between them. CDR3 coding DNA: TGTGCCACCAGCAGATCATCCCGTGGAGAGACCCAGTACTTC. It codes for CATSRSSRGETQYF.

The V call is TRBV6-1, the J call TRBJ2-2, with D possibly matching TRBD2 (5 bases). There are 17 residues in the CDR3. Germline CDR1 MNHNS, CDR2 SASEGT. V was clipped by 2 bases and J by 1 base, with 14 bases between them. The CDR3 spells CASSENLVGGNTGELFF. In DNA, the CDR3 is TGTGCCAGCAGTGAAAATCTTGTCGGAGGGAACACCGGGGAGCTGTTTTTT.

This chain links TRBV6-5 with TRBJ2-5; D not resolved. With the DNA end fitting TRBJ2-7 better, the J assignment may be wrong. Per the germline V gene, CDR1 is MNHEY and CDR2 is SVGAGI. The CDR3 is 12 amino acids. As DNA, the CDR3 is TGTGCCAGCAAGCCCCACACCTACGAGCAGTACTTC. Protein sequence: CASKPHTYEQYF.

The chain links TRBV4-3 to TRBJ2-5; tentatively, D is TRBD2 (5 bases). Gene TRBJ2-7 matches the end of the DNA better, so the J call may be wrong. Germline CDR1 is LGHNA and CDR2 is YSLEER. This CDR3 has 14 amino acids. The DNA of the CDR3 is TGCGCCAGCAGCCAAGATAGGCTAGCTGCCGAGCAGTACTTC. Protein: CASSQDRLAAEQYF.

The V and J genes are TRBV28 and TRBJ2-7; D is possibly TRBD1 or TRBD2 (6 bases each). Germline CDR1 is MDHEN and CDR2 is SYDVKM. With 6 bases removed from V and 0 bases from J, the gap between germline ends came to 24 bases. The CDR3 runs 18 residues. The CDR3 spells CASSQIQGMLALSYEQYF. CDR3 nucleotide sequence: TGTGCCAGCAGCCAAATACAGGGTATGCTAGCGCTCTCCTACGAGCAGTACTTC.

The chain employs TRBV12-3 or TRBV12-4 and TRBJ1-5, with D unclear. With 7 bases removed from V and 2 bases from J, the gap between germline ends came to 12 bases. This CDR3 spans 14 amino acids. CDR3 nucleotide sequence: TGTGCCAGCACCCTCAATATGGGCAATCAGCCCCAGCATTTT. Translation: CASTLNMGNQPQHF.

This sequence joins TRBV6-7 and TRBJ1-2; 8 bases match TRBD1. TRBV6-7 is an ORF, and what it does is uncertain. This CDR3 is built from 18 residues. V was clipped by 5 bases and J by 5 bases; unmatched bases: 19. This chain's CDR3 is CASSTDRVSRREPYGYTF. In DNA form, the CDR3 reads TGTGCCAGCAGTACGGACAGGGTTTCGCGACGAGAACCTTATGGCTACACCTTC.

CDR3 nucleotide sequence: TGTGCCAGCCGTACCAACTCCGAGCAGTACTTC. It encodes CASRTNSEQYF. This chain connects TRBV27 to TRBJ2-1, with D unresolved. The J call may not be correct, given that the DNA end is closer to TRBJ2-7. This CDR3 is built from 11 residues. Germline V gene lookup returns CDR1 MNHEY and CDR2 SMNVEV (reference sequence).

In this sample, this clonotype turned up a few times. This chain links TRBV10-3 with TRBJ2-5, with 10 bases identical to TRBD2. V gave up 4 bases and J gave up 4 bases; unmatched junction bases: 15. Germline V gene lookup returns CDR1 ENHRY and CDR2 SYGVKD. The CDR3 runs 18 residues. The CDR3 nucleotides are TGTGCCATCAGTGGAGACCCACGGGGAGCGGGAGGGCCAGAGACCCAGTACTTC. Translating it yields CAISGDPRGAGGPETQYF.

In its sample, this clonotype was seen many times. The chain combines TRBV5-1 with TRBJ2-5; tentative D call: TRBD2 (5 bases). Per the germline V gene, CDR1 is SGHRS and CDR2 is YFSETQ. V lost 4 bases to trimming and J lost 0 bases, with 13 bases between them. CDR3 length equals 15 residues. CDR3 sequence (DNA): TGCGCCAGCAGCCCCACGGGGAGTTACCAAGAGACCCAGTACTTC. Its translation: CASSPTGSYQETQYF. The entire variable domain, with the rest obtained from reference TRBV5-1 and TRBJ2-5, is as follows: KAGVTQTPRYLIKTRGQQVTLSCSPISGHRSVSWYQQTPGQGLQFLFEYFSETQRNKGNFPGRFSGRQFSNSRSEMNVSTLELGDSALYLCASSPTGSYQETQYFGPGTRLLVL.

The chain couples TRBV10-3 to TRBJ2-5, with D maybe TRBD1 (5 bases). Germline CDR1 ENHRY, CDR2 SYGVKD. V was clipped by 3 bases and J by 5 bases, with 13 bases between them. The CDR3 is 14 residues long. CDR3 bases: TGTGCCATCAGTGACAGGGTACTGGGGGAGACCCAGTACTTC. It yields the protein CAISDRVLGETQYF.

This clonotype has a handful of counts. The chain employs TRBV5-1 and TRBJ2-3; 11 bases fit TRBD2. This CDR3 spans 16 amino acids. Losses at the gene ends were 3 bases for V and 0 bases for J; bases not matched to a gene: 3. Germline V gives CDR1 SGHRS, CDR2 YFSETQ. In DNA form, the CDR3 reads TGCGCCAGCAGCTCGGGACTAGCGGTCAGCACAGATACGCAGTATTTT. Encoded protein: CASSSGLAVSTDTQYF.

DNA for the CDR3: TGTGCCAGCAGTACCTACGCCTCTCAGCCCCAGCATTTT. Its protein is CASSTYASQPQHF. V and J are TRBV12-3 or TRBV12-4 and TRBJ1-5; D unresolved. V dropped 5 bases and J dropped 6 bases, with 11 bases sitting between them. The CDR3 is 13 amino acids.

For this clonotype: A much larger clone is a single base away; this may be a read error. CDR3 sequence (DNA): TGTGCCACCAGCAGAGAAAGCGGGGGCCCCAACACCGGGAAGCTGTTTTTT. The encoded protein is CATSRESGGPNTGKLFF. The chain employs TRBV15 and TRBJ2-2; 8 bases are shared with TRBD2. Germline V CDR1 and CDR2: LNHNV, YYDKDF (reference sequence). The CDR3 consists of 17 residues.

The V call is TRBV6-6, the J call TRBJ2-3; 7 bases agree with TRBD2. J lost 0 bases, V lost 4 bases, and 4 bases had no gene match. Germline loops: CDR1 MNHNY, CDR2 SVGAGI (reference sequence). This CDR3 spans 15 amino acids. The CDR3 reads CASSSMGLSTDTQYF. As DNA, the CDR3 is TGTGCCAGCAGTTCCATGGGACTAAGCACAGATACGCAGTATTTT.

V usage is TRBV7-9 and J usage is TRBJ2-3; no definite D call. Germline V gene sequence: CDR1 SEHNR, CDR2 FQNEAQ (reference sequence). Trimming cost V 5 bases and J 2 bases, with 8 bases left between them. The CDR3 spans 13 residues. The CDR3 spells CASSPTYTDTQYF. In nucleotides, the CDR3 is TGTGCCAGCAGCCCCACCTACACAGATACGCAGTATTTT.

The DNA for the CDR3 is TGTGCCAGCAGCGTAGCTCCCGCGTACAATGAGCAGTTCTTC. Translation: CASSVAPAYNEQFF. The genes are TRBV9 and TRBJ2-5; D is unresolved. The assigned J gene may be wrong: the sequence end matches TRBJ2-1 better. The length of the CDR3 is 14 residues. The germline CDR1 and CDR2 sequences are SGDLS and YYNGEE.

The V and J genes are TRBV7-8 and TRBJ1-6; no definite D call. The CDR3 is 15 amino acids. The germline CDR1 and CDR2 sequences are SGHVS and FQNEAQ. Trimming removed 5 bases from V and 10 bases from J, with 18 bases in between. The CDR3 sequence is CASSPLIGFGSPLHF. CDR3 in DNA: TGTGCCAGCAGCCCCTTAATCGGGTTTGGATCACCCCTCCACTTT.

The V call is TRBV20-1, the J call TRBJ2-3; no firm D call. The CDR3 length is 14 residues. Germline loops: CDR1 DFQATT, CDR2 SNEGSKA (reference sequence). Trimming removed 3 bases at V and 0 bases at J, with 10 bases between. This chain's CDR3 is CSARTGLSTDTQYF. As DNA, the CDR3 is TGCAGTGCTAGGACCGGGCTAAGCACAGATACGCAGTATTTT.

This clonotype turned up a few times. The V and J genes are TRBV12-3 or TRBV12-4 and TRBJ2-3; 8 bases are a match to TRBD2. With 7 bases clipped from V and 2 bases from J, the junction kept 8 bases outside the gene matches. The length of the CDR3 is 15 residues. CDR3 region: CASNIRGGHTDTQYF. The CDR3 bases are TGTGCCAGCAACATACGGGGGGGTCACACAGATACGCAGTATTTT.

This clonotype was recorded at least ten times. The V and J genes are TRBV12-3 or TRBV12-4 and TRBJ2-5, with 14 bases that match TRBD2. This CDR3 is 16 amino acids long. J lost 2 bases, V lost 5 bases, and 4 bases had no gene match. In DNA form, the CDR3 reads TGTGCCAGCAGTCCTCGACTAGCGGGGGGGCAAGAGACCCAGTACTTC. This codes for CASSPRLAGGQETQYF.

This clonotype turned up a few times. Here the CDR3 reads CASSSSDRPFYEQYF. CDR3 bases: TGTGCCAGCAGCTCCTCCGACAGGCCCTTTTACGAGCAGTACTTC. The chain recombines TRBV7-9 with TRBJ2-7, with D possibly TRBD1 on 6 matching bases. The CDR3 runs 15 residues. V gave up 4 bases and J gave up 4 bases, with 17 bases separating them. Germline V gives CDR1 SEHNR, CDR2 FQNEAQ (reference sequence).

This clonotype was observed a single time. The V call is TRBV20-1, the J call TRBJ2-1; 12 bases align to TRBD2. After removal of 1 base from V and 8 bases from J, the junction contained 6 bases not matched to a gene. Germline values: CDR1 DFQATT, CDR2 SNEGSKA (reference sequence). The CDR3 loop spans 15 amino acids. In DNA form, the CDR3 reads TGCAGTGCTAGAGCGACTAGCGGGAGTGTTGATGAGCAGTTCTTC. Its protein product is CSARATSGSVDEQFF.

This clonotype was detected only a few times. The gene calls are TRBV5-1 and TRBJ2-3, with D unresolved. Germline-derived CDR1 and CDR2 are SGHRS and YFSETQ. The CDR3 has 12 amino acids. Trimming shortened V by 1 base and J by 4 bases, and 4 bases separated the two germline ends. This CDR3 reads CASSLNADTQYF. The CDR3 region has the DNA TGCGCCAGCAGCTTGAACGCAGATACGCAGTATTTT.

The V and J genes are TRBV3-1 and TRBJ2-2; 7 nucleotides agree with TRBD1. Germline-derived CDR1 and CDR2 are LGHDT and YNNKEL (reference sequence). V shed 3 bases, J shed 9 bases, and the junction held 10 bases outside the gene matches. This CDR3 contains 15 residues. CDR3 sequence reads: CASSHTGQPARELFF. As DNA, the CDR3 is TGTGCCAGCAGCCATACGGGACAGCCGGCCCGGGAGCTGTTTTTT.

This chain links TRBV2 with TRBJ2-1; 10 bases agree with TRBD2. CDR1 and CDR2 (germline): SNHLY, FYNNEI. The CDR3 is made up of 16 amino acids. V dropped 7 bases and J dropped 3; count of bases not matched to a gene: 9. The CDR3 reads CASKELAGGFYNEQFF. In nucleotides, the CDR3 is TGTGCCAGCAAGGAGTTAGCGGGGGGATTCTACAATGAGCAGTTCTTC.

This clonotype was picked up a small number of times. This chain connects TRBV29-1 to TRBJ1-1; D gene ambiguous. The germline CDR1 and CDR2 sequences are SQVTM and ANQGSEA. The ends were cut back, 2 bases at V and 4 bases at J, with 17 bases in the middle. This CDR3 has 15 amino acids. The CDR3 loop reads CSVEFAGSVSTEAFF. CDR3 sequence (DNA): TGCAGCGTTGAATTCGCCGGCAGTGTAAGCACTGAAGCTTTCTTT.

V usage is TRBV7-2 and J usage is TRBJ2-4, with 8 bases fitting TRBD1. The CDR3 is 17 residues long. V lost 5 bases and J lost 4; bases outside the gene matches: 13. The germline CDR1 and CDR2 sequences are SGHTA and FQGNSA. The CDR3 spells CASSLRDRPWGKNIQYF. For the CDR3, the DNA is TGTGCCAGCAGCCTGCGGGACAGGCCCTGGGGAAAAAACATTCAGTACTTC.

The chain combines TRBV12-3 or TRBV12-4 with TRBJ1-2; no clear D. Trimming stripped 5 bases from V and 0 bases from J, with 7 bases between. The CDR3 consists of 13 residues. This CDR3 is CASSPATNYGYTF. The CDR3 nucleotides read TGTGCCAGCAGTCCGGCCACTAACTATGGCTACACCTTC.